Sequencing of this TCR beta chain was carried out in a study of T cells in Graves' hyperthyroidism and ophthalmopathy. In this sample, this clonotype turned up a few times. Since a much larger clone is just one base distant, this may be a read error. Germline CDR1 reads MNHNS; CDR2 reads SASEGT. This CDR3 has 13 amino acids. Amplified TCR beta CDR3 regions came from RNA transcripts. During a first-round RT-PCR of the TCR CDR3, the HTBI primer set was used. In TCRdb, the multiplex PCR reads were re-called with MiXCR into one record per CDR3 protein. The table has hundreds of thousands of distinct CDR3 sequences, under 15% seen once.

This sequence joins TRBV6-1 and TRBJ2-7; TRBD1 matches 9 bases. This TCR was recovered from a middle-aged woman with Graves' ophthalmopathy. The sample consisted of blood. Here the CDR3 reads CTTRDRASYEQYF. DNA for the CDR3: TGTACCACCCGGGACAGGGCCTCCTACGAGCAGTACTTC.